The source of this T cell receptor (beta chain) is a study of shared clonotypes between healthy human individuals. Looked up from germline, CDR1 is SGHTA and CDR2 is FQGNSA. V lost 2 bases and J lost 0, with 7 bases in between. The length of the CDR3 is 14 residues. Sequencing was performed with immunoSEQ multiplex PCR; in TCRdb, only in-frame clones are kept and a portion is missing. The repertoire includes about 2.4 million clones, 93% of them detected once, and 0.36% sits in the top ten. The sample consisted of naive CD4+ T cells from PBMCs. The subset: CD45RA+ positively selected. This chain links TRBV7-2 with TRBJ1-1; no reliable D call. The TCR comes from a man younger than 35 in good health. Some clones in this sample may be carry-over from other donors' samples. In DNA form, the CDR3 reads TGTGCCAGCAGCTTATACACTATGAACACTGAAGCTTTCTTT. It codes for CASSLYTMNTEAFF.